One and the same sample provided the 30 T cell receptor beta chains below, sequenced in a study of cytomegalovirus exposure and HLA in healthy donors. Primers for the PCR totalled 60 Vbeta and 13 Jbeta. Assay: immunoSEQ multiplex PCR; the TCRdb copy retains only in-frame clones and omits some. The sample comprises 120,000 or so clones, around four fifths of which are singletons, and approximately 10% rests with the top ten. Sequenced input: PBMCs. These receptors all come from a man aged 30-40 years in good health and CMV-seropositive.

The J gene is TRBJ2-7, the V gene TRBV18, with 12 bases aligning to TRBD2. With 0 bases clipped from V and 7 bases from J, the junction kept 1 base outside the gene matches. Germline V gene sequence: CDR1 KGHSH, CDR2 LQKENI. The CDR3 extends over 14 amino acids. CDR3 region: CASSPPTSGGEQYF. The CDR3 DNA follows: TGTGCCAGCTCACCACCGACTAGCGGGGGAGAGCAGTACTTC.

Only one count was recorded for this clone. V and J are TRBV4-3 and TRBJ2-7; D remains unclear. Germline V gives CDR1 LGHNA, CDR2 YSLEER. This CDR3 has 15 amino acids. V dropped 0 bases and J dropped 1 base, with 10 bases sitting between them. The CDR3 spells CASSQEALGSYEQYF. Written as DNA, the CDR3 is TGCGCCAGCAGCCAAGAGGCTCTCGGGTCCTACGAGCAGTACTTC.

The genes are TRBV6-1 and TRBJ1-5, with 12 bases matching TRBD1. This CDR3 contains 15 residues. The germline CDR1 and CDR2 sequences are MNHNS and SASEGT. The V segment lost 6 bases and the J segment 7 bases; nucleotides outside the gene matches: 7. The CDR3 reads CASRGTGGRWQPQHF. Here the CDR3 DNA reads TGTGCCAGCAGGGGGACAGGGGGCCGGTGGCAGCCCCAGCATTTT.

The genes are TRBV19 and TRBJ2-7; D is uncertain. The CDR3 is 14 residues long. From germline, CDR1 is LNHDA and CDR2 SQIVND (reference sequence). The V and J ends lost 9 bases and 0 bases respectively, with 15 bases between them. This CDR3 reads CASSRVLISYEQYF. CDR3 nucleotide sequence: TGTGCCAGCTCGAGAGTTTTAATCTCCTACGAGCAGTACTTC.

The V and J genes are TRBV5-1 and TRBJ1-5, with a weak D call TRBD1 (6 bases). V lost 5 bases and J lost 6, with 18 bases in between. CDR1 and CDR2 from the germline V gene are SGHRS and YFSETQ. CDR3 size: 15 residues. CDR3 in amino acids: CASSPTGTSAQPQHF. The CDR3 DNA is TGCGCCAGCAGTCCTACCGGGACATCCGCTCAGCCCCAGCATTTT.

This chain connects TRBV2 to TRBJ1-2; D gene ambiguous. Germline-derived CDR1 and CDR2 are SNHLY and FYNNEI. V was trimmed by 1 base and J by 5 bases, leaving 8 bases between them. The CDR3 is 13 amino acids. DNA for the CDR3: TGTGCCAGCAGTGAAGATGGTAGATATGGCTACACCTTC. This codes for CASSEDGRYGYTF.

The chain employs TRBV6-1 and TRBJ1-1; D gene unclear. The CDR3 runs 13 residues. Trimming removed 9 bases from V and 4 bases from J, with 15 bases in between. Germline V gene lookup returns CDR1 MNHNS and CDR2 SASEGT. The CDR3 sequence: CASRQFSGTEAFF. As DNA, the CDR3 is TGTGCCAGTAGGCAGTTTTCGGGCACTGAAGCTTTCTTT.

This clone showed up just once. The CDR3 bases are TGTGCCAGCAGTGAGGGGGCTTTCAATGAGCAGTTCTTC. As protein: CASSEGAFNEQFF. This chain joins TRBV2 and TRBJ2-1; the D gene is possibly TRBD1 (6 bases). V lost 3 bases and J lost 6, with 9 bases in between. This CDR3 contains 13 residues. Germline V lookup: CDR1 SNHLY, CDR2 FYNNEI.

V gene TRBV7-9 combines with J gene TRBJ1-1, with a possible D match to TRBD1 (6 bases). V lost 4 bases, J lost 11 bases, and 14 bases lay in between. The CDR3 sequence is 12 residues long. Germline V gene lookup returns CDR1 SEHNR and CDR2 FQNEAQ (reference sequence). CDR3 nucleotides: TGTGCCAGCAGCTCGACCAGGGGCGCGGCTTTCTTT. Translation gives CASSSTRGAAFF.

The V call is TRBV5-4, the J call TRBJ2-5, with 10 bases fitting TRBD1. This CDR3 has 17 residues. Germline CDR1 reads SGHNT; CDR2 reads YYREEE (reference sequence). Trimming removed 2 bases from V and 4 bases from J; junction bases left unmatched: 11. The CDR3 DNA reads TGTGCCAGCAGCTTCGGACAGGGGGTATTTGCGGGAGAGACCCAGTACTTC. Protein: CASSFGQGVFAGETQYF.

This chain connects TRBV5-1 to TRBJ2-1, with 8 bases identical to TRBD1. Trimming at V came to 0 bases and at J to 0 bases, leaving 11 bases not matched to a gene. Germline-derived CDR1 and CDR2 are SGHRS and YFSETQ. The CDR3 spans 19 residues. This CDR3 reads CASSLAVPGDRSSYNEQFF. The DNA for the CDR3 is TGCGCCAGCAGCTTGGCCGTCCCCGGGGACAGGAGCTCCTACAATGAGCAGTTCTTC.

The chain carries TRBV4-3 and TRBJ2-1; unclear D gene. The CDR3 runs 13 residues. The V end lost 4 bases, the J end lost 3 bases, and 7 bases lay between the germline ends. Germline loops: CDR1 LGHNA, CDR2 YSLEER. The CDR3 loop reads CASSLNGYNEQFF. The CDR3 coding sequence is TGCGCCAGCAGCCTAAACGGCTACAATGAGCAGTTCTTC.

The chain joins TRBV7-2 to TRBJ2-7; 12 bases line up with TRBD1. CDR1 and CDR2 (germline): SGHTA, FQGNSA. The CDR3 is made up of 16 amino acids. Losses at the gene ends were 2 bases for V and 7 bases for J; bases not matched to a gene: 9. The DNA for the CDR3 is TGTGCCAGCAGCTTATTACCGGGACAGGGGGCTGGAGAGCAGTACTTC. Protein product: CASSLLPGQGAGEQYF.

The chain uses TRBV27 and TRBJ2-1; TRBD1 might be the D (6 bases). The germline V gene encodes CDR1 MNHEY and CDR2 SMNVEV (reference sequence). The CDR3 is made up of 13 amino acids. V shed 4 bases and J shed 10 bases, with 14 bases lying between them. CDR3 DNA: TGTGCCAGCAGTTCGCTCTCGGACAGAGAGCAGTTCTTC. Amino acids: CASSSLSDREQFF.

The genes are TRBV5-1 and TRBJ2-7, with TRBD1 matching 7 bases. Germline V gives CDR1 SGHRS, CDR2 YFSETQ. The CDR3 totals 12 residues. The junction had 4 bases not matched to a gene; V was cut back by 4 bases and J by 6 bases. The chain's CDR3 is CASSDRDTEQYF. For the CDR3, the DNA is TGCGCCAGCAGCGACAGGGATACCGAGCAGTACTTC.

The chain has TRBV30 and TRBJ2-3; 13 bases are a match to TRBD2. J lost 2 bases, V lost 0 bases, and 2 bases had no gene match. Per the germline V gene, CDR1 is GTSNPN and CDR2 is SVGIG (reference sequence). This CDR3 contains 16 residues. The CDR3 bases are TGTGCCTGGAGTGTAGGACTAGCGGGAGACACAGATACGCAGTATTTT. This encodes CAWSVGLAGDTDTQYF.

CDR3 protein: CASSAWTGSSYEQYF. The DNA for the CDR3 is TGTGCCAGCAGTGCCTGGACGGGGAGCTCCTACGAGCAGTACTTC. The rearrangement links TRBV6-1 to TRBJ2-7, with D possibly being TRBD2 (5 bases). This CDR3 is 15 amino acids long. V lost 4 bases and J 0 bases, leaving 13 bases between the germline ends. Germline-derived CDR1 and CDR2 are MNHNS and SASEGT.

Worth noting for this clone: At one end, the junction sequence differs from germline, possibly due to a read error. The chain is built from TRBV7-9 and TRBJ2-7, with 8 bases identical to TRBD2. Germline V gene data show CDR1 as SEHNR and CDR2 as FQNEAQ (reference sequence). This CDR3 has 17 amino acids. This chain's CDR3 is CSSSTSREAMHSYEQYF. The CDR3 DNA follows: TGTTCCAGCTCGACTTCGCGGGAGGCCATGCACTCCTACGAGCAGTACTTC.

J is TRBJ1-1 and V is TRBV18, with D uncertain. The germline CDR1 and CDR2 sequences are KGHSH and LQKENI. This CDR3 contains 17 residues. The V end was cut by 2 bases, the J end by 1 base, with 17 bases between. Written as DNA, the CDR3 is TGTGCCAGCTCACCATCGGGAGCCGCACCCCGGAACACTGAAGCTTTCTTT. This codes for CASSPSGAAPRNTEAFF.

V and J are TRBV5-1 and TRBJ2-1, with TRBD2 identical over 10 bases. This CDR3 has 15 amino acids. The V and J ends lost 0 bases and 15 bases, in that order; junction bases with no gene match: 12. Germline V gene sequence: CDR1 SGHRS, CDR2 YFSETQ. CDR3 sequence (DNA): TGCGCCAGCAGCTTGGTGTCGGCTAGCGGGAGTCTTACGTTCTTC. This encodes CASSLVSASGSLTFF.

The J gene is TRBJ1-1, the V gene TRBV6-5; possibly TRBD1 for D (5 bases). Looked up from germline, CDR1 is MNHEY and CDR2 is SVGAGI. With 2 bases removed from V and 3 bases from J, the gap between germline ends came to 13 bases. This CDR3 is 15 amino acids long. The CDR3 region is CASSYRGTWDTEAFF. CDR3 sequence (DNA): TGTGCCAGCAGTTACAGGGGCACCTGGGACACTGAAGCTTTCTTT.

V gene TRBV4-2 combines with J gene TRBJ2-7; 7 bases fit TRBD2. Germline V gene sequence: CDR1 LGHNA, CDR2 YNFKEQ. Unmatched junction bases numbered 1, after V lost 2 bases and J lost 0 bases. The CDR3 is 14 amino acids. The CDR3 DNA reads as TGTGCCAGCAGCCAACTAGCGGTCTCCTACGAGCAGTACTTC. The encoded protein is CASSQLAVSYEQYF.

J is TRBJ1-1 and V is TRBV6-4; D gene uncertain. V shed 4 bases and J shed 2 bases, with 11 bases lying between them. CDR1 is MRHNA and CDR2 is SNTAGT in the germline V gene. The CDR3 runs 14 residues. The CDR3 DNA sequence: TGTGCCAGCAGTGTTAGCGGCGGAAACACTGAAGCTTTCTTT. This gives the protein CASSVSGGNTEAFF.

The genes are TRBV5-5 and TRBJ2-5; tentative D call: TRBD1 (5 bases). The CDR3 loop spans 14 amino acids. Trimming left V 5 bases short and J 4 bases short, with 15 bases between. In germline, CDR1 is SGHKS, CDR2 YYEKEE (reference sequence). In DNA form, the CDR3 reads TGTGCCAGCAGTTTGTTAGCAGGGCTAGAGACCCAGTACTTC. This codes for CASSLLAGLETQYF.

V usage is TRBV28 and J usage is TRBJ2-3; 9 bases fit TRBD1. The V gene's germline CDR1 is MDHEN and CDR2 SYDVKM. The V segment lost 4 bases and the J segment 2 bases; nucleotides outside the gene matches: 1. The CDR3 totals 14 residues. CDR3 amino acids: CASSWTGDTDTQYF. In nucleotides, the CDR3 is TGTGCCAGCAGTTGGACAGGGGACACAGATACGCAGTATTTT.

CDR3 residues: CSALVLGGTQYF. The CDR3 nucleotides are TGCAGCGCTCTGGTCCTCGGGGGTACGCAGTATTTT. The chain recombines TRBV29-1 with TRBJ2-3; the D gene is possibly TRBD2 (6 bases). The V end was cut by 7 bases, the J end by 8 bases, with 16 bases between. The CDR3 length is 12 residues. Germline CDR1 is SQVTM and CDR2 is ANQGSEA.

V usage is TRBV9 and J usage is TRBJ2-7, with D perhaps TRBD1 (5 bases). CDR3 length: 16 residues. The germline V gene encodes CDR1 SGDLS and CDR2 YYNGEE. The ends were cut back, 4 bases at V and 5 bases at J, with 22 bases in the middle. The CDR3 DNA is TGTGCCAGCAGCCCCCATTCTGGTGGTGAAGGGGACGAGCAGTACTTC. This sequence encodes CASSPHSGGEGDEQYF.

The CDR3 protein is CASSQVAGNYNEQFF. CDR3 DNA sequence: TGCGCCAGCAGCCAAGTAGCGGGAAACTACAATGAGCAGTTCTTC. The chain carries TRBV4-1 and TRBJ2-1, with 8 positions matching TRBD2. The length of the CDR3 is 15 residues. CDR1 and CDR2 from the germline V gene are MGHRA and YSYEKL. After removal of 1 base from V and 3 bases from J, the junction contained 2 bases not matched to a gene.

This chain links TRBV27 with TRBJ1-5; the D is unclear. CDR1 is MNHEY, CDR2 SMNVEV, per germline (reference sequence). This CDR3 region has 14 residues. With 6 bases removed from V and 3 bases from J, the gap between germline ends came to 12 bases. CDR3 loop: CASSFGIYNQPQHF. The DNA of the CDR3 is TGTGCCAGCAGCTTCGGGATCTACAATCAGCCCCAGCATTTT.

The chain recombines TRBV2 with TRBJ2-1; 9 nucleotides align to TRBD2. V shed 8 bases, J shed 0 bases, and the junction held 5 bases outside the gene matches. Germline V gives CDR1 SNHLY, CDR2 FYNNEI. There are 15 residues in the CDR3. CDR3 coding DNA: TGTGCCAGCTACCATAGCGGGAGCTCCTACAATGAGCAGTTCTTC. Its translation is CASYHSGSSYNEQFF.